A selection of T cell receptor beta chains follows, all from one sample in a study of shared clonotypes between healthy human individuals. The repertoire was sequenced with immunoSEQ multiplex PCR; TCRdb's copy has only in-frame clones and lacks some. Of around 2,000,000 clones in the sample, approximately 95% were seen once. The specimen sequenced was naive CD4+ T cells sorted from blood. All receptors derive from a man younger than 30 in good health. Each CDR3 is given without its conserved first and last residue. Expanded clones get a size class; other rows say once, few or many, or leave the size out.

J gene: TRBJ2-7
V gene: TRBV7-9
clone size: once
CDR3 protein: ASSLNRDEGEQY

J gene: TRBJ1-2
V gene: TRBV10-3
clone size: once
CDR3 protein: AIRVGQGVYGYT

J gene: TRBJ2-3
V gene: TRBV5-8
clone size: once
CDR3 protein: ASSSGGLGTDTQY

J gene: TRBJ2-7
V gene: TRBV5-6
clone size: -
CDR3 protein: ASSFGDSDSYEQY

J gene: TRBJ2-1
V gene: TRBV7-9
clone size: -
CDR3 protein: ASSLEAGNEQF

J gene: TRBJ1-1
V gene: TRBV27
clone size: -
CDR3 protein: ASSFRGTNTEAF

J gene: TRBJ2-1
V gene: TRBV29-1
clone size: -
CDR3 protein: SDRDSPYNEQF

J gene: TRBJ2-7
V gene: TRBV6-5
clone size: -
CDR3 protein: ASSSGPGPEQY

J gene: TRBJ2-7
V gene: TRBV9
clone size: -
CDR3 protein: ASSVFETSKTYEQY

J gene: TRBJ1-1
V gene: TRBV5-1
clone size: -
CDR3 protein: ASRLITGNMNTEAF

J gene: TRBJ1-3
V gene: TRBV30
clone size: -
CDR3 protein: AWTKWRGFSGNTIY